What follows are 23 T cell receptor beta chains derived from one specimen sequenced in a study of T-cell memory formation after mild COVID-19. TCRdb itself ran the 5' RACE reads through MiXCR, one entry per CDR3 protein. Among about 350,000 distinct CDR3 sequences, roughly 15% were seen once, and the ten largest hold over 20%. Sequenced sample: PBMCs or a T cell subset sorted from them (not recorded which). All receptors derive from a young man who had mild COVID-19 (a few samples of this study predate the infection). Cell type and time point are not known.

There are a few counts of this clonotype. The chain combines TRBV29-1 with TRBJ1-3, with 9 bases identical to TRBD1. Per germline, CDR1 SQVTM and CDR2 ANQGSEA. This CDR3 region has 15 residues. V shed 4 bases, J shed 9 bases, and the junction held 13 bases outside the gene matches. The CDR3 DNA sequence: TGCAGCGTTGCCGGAGGATCGGGACAGGGCGCCACCATATATTTT. This encodes CSVAGGSGQGATIYF.

The chain couples TRBV7-2 to TRBJ2-7; no clear D gene. CDR3 length: 12 amino acids. V dropped 5 bases and J dropped 4 bases, with 9 bases sitting between them. Germline V lookup: CDR1 SGHTA, CDR2 FQGNSA. CDR3 DNA sequence: TGTGCCAGCAGCCCTACAGCATACGAGCAGTACTTC. Translation: CASSPTAYEQYF.

At least ten counts were recorded for this clonotype. The rearrangement joins TRBV12-3 or TRBV12-4 to TRBJ1-5; 7 nucleotides match TRBD1. The CDR3 totals 13 residues. After removal of 6 bases from V and 2 bases from J, the junction contained 1 base not matched to a gene. CDR3 sequence (DNA): TGTGCCAGCAGGGGGACAGGCAATCAGCCCCAGCATTTT. Its translation is CASRGTGNQPQHF.

In this sample, this clonotype turned up a few times. V gene TRBV18 combines with J gene TRBJ2-5, with 7 bases matching TRBD1. There are 14 residues in the CDR3. Germline assignment: CDR1 KGHSH and CDR2 LQKENI. Trimming at V came to 6 bases and at J to 4 bases, leaving 8 bases not matched to a gene. This CDR3 reads CASSFRQGGETQYF. DNA for the CDR3: TGTGCCAGCTCGTTCAGACAGGGTGGAGAGACCCAGTACTTC.

This clonotype showed up just a few times. This chain connects TRBV20-1 to TRBJ1-3; D unresolved. Trimming cost V 0 bases and J 0 bases, with 9 bases left between them. Looked up from germline, CDR1 is DFQATT and CDR2 is SNEGSKA (reference sequence). CDR3 length equals 15 residues. The CDR3 region is CSAREGSTSGNTIYF. In nucleotides, the CDR3 is TGCAGTGCTAGAGAAGGCAGTACCTCTGGAAACACCATATATTTT.

The table lists this clonotype with a few counts. At one of its ends the junction is not consistent with the germline gene, which may arise from a read error. V gene TRBV5-1 combines with J gene TRBJ1-6; D gene uncertain. CDR1 and CDR2 (germline): SGHRS, YFSETQ. The CDR3 covers 14 residues. The CDR3 DNA reads TGCGCCAGCGGCTTGCGGGGTACGGGGTCACCCCTCCACTTT. This sequence encodes CASGLRGTGSPLHF.

The chain is built from TRBV18 and TRBJ2-5; D ambiguous. Trimming pared 6 bases from V and 2 bases from J, leaving 13 bases between. The CDR3 loop spans 14 amino acids. Germline CDR1 KGHSH, CDR2 LQKENI. The CDR3: CASSSGRKQETQYF. DNA of the CDR3: TGTGCCAGCTCTTCCGGACGTAAACAAGAGACCCAGTACTTC.

The chain recombines TRBV20-1 with TRBJ1-2; the D gene is possibly TRBD1 (6 bases). V was shortened by 4 bases and J by 0 bases, with 12 bases between the two germline ends. CDR1 is DFQATT and CDR2 is SNEGSKA in the germline V gene (reference sequence). This CDR3 region has 14 residues. CDR3 sequence: CSATHRETNYGYTF. CDR3 bases: TGCAGTGCTACCCACAGGGAAACTAACTATGGCTACACCTTC.

This clonotype was seen a few times. The chain has TRBV7-9 and TRBJ2-7; D might be TRBD1 (6 bases). V shed 5 bases and J shed 2 bases, with 19 bases lying between them. The CDR3 is made up of 16 amino acids. Germline V lookup: CDR1 SEHNR, CDR2 FQNEAQ (reference sequence). Here the CDR3 reads CASSPRARGRPYEQYF. The CDR3, as DNA: TGTGCCAGCAGCCCCCGAGCCAGGGGAAGGCCCTACGAGCAGTACTTC.

This clonotype was found a few times. The V call is TRBV5-1, the J call TRBJ2-7; weak D call: TRBD1 (6 bases). The CDR3 sequence is 14 residues long. V shed 3 bases and J shed 1 base, with 11 bases lying between them. Germline CDR1 is SGHRS and CDR2 is YFSETQ. CDR3 nucleotides: TGCGCCAGCAGCTCCGGACAGATTTCCTACGAGCAGTACTTC. Translating gives CASSSGQISYEQYF.

This clonotype was detected ten times or more. The chain links TRBV6-5 to TRBJ1-1; TRBD1 agrees at 8 bases. The V segment lost 5 bases and the J segment 1 base; nucleotides outside the gene matches: 3. Germline V CDR1 and CDR2: MNHEY, SVGAGI. The length of the CDR3 is 14 residues. The CDR3 DNA is TGTGCCAGCAGTCGTGGACAGGGGAACACTGAAGCTTTCTTT. Translation: CASSRGQGNTEAFF.

This sequence joins TRBV24-1 and TRBJ2-3; 9 positions match TRBD1. The germline gives CDR1 KGHDR, CDR2 SFDVKD. V lost 7 bases, J lost 5 bases, and 3 bases stayed unmatched. The CDR3 covers 13 residues. The CDR3 nucleotides are TGTGCCACCAGCGGGACAGGGAAAGATACGCAGTATTTT. It specifies CATSGTGKDTQYF.

The J gene is TRBJ1-6, the V gene TRBV7-6; weak D call: TRBD1 (5 bases). Deletions cut 3 bases from V and 10 bases from J, with 13 bases between. From germline, CDR1 is SGHVS and CDR2 FNYEAQ. The CDR3 covers 14 residues. CDR3 nucleotide sequence: TGTGCCAGCAGCTTGGGCTCAGGGAGGTCACCCCTCCACTTT. It translates to CASSLGSGRSPLHF.

In this sample, this clonotype turned up many times. The rearrangement uses TRBV4-2 and TRBJ2-1; D not certain. The CDR3 is made up of 13 amino acids. CDR1 is LGHNA, CDR2 YNFKEQ, per germline. V lost 0 bases, J lost 7 bases, and 7 bases lay in between. The CDR3 region is CASSQEEPNEQFF. CDR3 in DNA: TGTGCCAGCAGCCAAGAAGAGCCAAATGAGCAGTTCTTC.

The sample holds a few counts of this clonotype. The genes are TRBV30 and TRBJ2-7; TRBD1 matches at 7 bases. Trimming at V came to 6 bases and at J to 3 bases, leaving 8 bases not matched to a gene. The CDR3 sequence is 13 residues long. The germline V gene encodes CDR1 GTSNPN and CDR2 SVGIG (reference sequence). CDR3 nucleotides: TGTGCCTGCCGGCTCGGACAGGTCTACGAGCAGTACTTC. Its translation: CACRLGQVYEQYF.

This clonotype came up many times. The chain joins TRBV7-2 to TRBJ2-5; 7 bases are a match to TRBD2. The length of the CDR3 is 13 residues. Losses at the gene ends were 0 bases for V and 5 bases for J; bases not matched to a gene: 0. From germline, CDR1 is SGHTA and CDR2 FQGNSA. The CDR3 sequence is CASSLASGETQYF. CDR3 sequence (DNA): TGTGCCAGCAGCTTAGCTAGCGGGGAGACCCAGTACTTC.

V and J are TRBV5-1 and TRBJ1-4; D remains ambiguous. The CDR3 totals 13 residues. Germline V lookup: CDR1 SGHRS, CDR2 YFSETQ. Between the trimmed V and J ends, which lost 3 bases and 0 bases, there was a span of 3 bases. The DNA for the CDR3 is TGCGCCAGCAGCTGGGCAACTAATGAAAAACTGTTTTTT. Protein: CASSWATNEKLFF.

This chain joins TRBV28 and TRBJ2-5; no definite D call. CDR1 and CDR2 from the germline V gene are MDHEN and SYDVKM. This CDR3 is 11 amino acids long. V was cut by 6 bases and J by 5 bases, with 7 bases left in between. This CDR3 reads CASRASETQYF. The CDR3 DNA is TGTGCCAGCAGGGCCTCCGAGACCCAGTACTTC. Using reference TRBV28 and TRBJ2-5 for the parts outside the CDR3, the full variable domain is DVKVTQSSRYLVKRTGEKVFLECVQDMDHENMFWYRQDPGLGLRLIYFSYDVKMKEKGDIPEGYSVSREKKERFSLILESASTNQTSMYLCASRASETQYFGPGTRLLVL.

J is TRBJ1-2 and V is TRBV28, with 10 bases that match TRBD1. Germline V lookup: CDR1 MDHEN, CDR2 SYDVKM. The CDR3 loop spans 15 amino acids. The junction had 10 bases not matched to a gene; V was cut back by 10 bases and J by 2 bases. CDR3 DNA: TGTGCCACCTCACTCCCGGGACAGGGGAACTATGGCTACACCTTC. This codes for CATSLPGQGNYGYTF.

The chain is built from TRBV12-3 or TRBV12-4 and TRBJ2-6, with TRBD2 identical over 8 bases. The CDR3 runs 17 residues. Trimming took 3 bases from V and 3 from J; bases not matched to a gene: 7. CDR3 residues: CASSFGGGKSGANVLTF. CDR3 in DNA: TGTGCCAGCAGTTTCGGCGGGGGGAAAAGTGGGGCCAACGTCCTGACTTTC.

This clonotype was picked up a small number of times. The CDR3 DNA is TGCGCCAGCAGCTTGGAGGGGACAAATCAGCCCCAGCATTTT. Residues: CASSLEGTNQPQHF. The chain links TRBV5-1 to TRBJ1-5; TRBD1 might be the D (6 bases). V shed 0 bases and J shed 4 bases, with 8 bases lying between them. Germline CDR1 SGHRS, CDR2 YFSETQ. This CDR3 spans 14 amino acids. Full variable domain (remainder filled in from reference TRBV5-1 and TRBJ1-5): KAGVTQTPRYLIKTRGQQVTLSCSPISGHRSVSWYQQTPGQGLQFLFEYFSETQRNKGNFPGRFSGRQFSNSRSEMNVSTLELGDSALYLCASSLEGTNQPQHFGDGTRLSIL.

Ten or more counts support this clonotype. The chain combines TRBV4-3 with TRBJ2-5; tentatively, D is TRBD1 or TRBD2 (5 bases each). V was cut by 1 base and J by 5 bases, with 8 bases left in between. Germline assignment: CDR1 LGHNA and CDR2 YSLEER. The CDR3 has 13 amino acids. The CDR3, as DNA: TGCGCCAGCAGCCAAGGACGGGGCGAGACCCAGTACTTC. Protein product: CASSQGRGETQYF.

This clonotype was detected a few times. V is TRBV5-4 and J is TRBJ2-3; no clear D. V was clipped by 2 bases and J by 4 bases, with 8 bases between them. From germline, CDR1 is SGHNT and CDR2 YYREEE (reference sequence). The CDR3 is 13 amino acids. Here the CDR3 reads CASSFQGPDTQYF. DNA of the CDR3: TGTGCCAGCAGCTTTCAAGGCCCAGATACGCAGTATTTT.